This T cell receptor beta chain was sequenced during a study of human T cells and chemical hapten exposure. General study results and limits: Patch test scores rose with PT1 expanded TCR counts, a positive correlation.

Time point in this sample: patch test 1, 2 weeks after DPC sensitization. This sample's treatment: therapeutic diphenylcyclopropenone sensitization with weekly scalp DPC. Donation of samples came from alopecia patients who were 18 to 70 years old and suitable for DPC. TCRdb reprocessed the RACE reads with MiXCR, giving one entry per CDR3 protein. The sample shows roughly 120,000 distinct CDR3 sequences, about 13% of them seen only once. The junction had 18 bases not matched to a gene; V was cut back by 3 bases and J by 5 bases. The CDR3 totals 18 residues. This clonotype was detected ten times or more. What it binds is unknown.

The chain recombines TRBV23-1 with TRBJ1-2; 7 bases align to TRBD1. TRBV23-1 is filed as an ORF, its function uncertain. Sequenced here: whole blood, sampled in connection with sensitization to the hapten diphenylcyclopropenone (DPC). The source of this sequence is a young man with alopecia areata. Some clones in this sample may be carry-over from other donors' samples. CDR3 sequence: CASSHPENRQGRAYGYTF. DNA of the CDR3: TGCGCCAGCAGTCACCCCGAGAACCGACAGGGCCGGGCTTATGGCTACACCTTC.